This T cell receptor (beta chain) is from a study of blood T cell repertoires in COVID-19. TCRdb keeps only in-frame clones here, not all; method: immunoSEQ multiplex PCR. The table has about 190,000 clones, about 88% seen once. Sequences were obtained from peripheral blood. This receptor was identified in a woman in her thirties or forties who had recovered from COVID-19.

For the CDR3, the DNA is TGCAGTGCCACCGCGATGTACGAGCAGTACTTC. It yields the protein CSATAMYEQYF. The rearrangement uses TRBV20-1 and TRBJ2-7; D unclear. Germline loops: CDR1 DFQATT, CDR2 SNEGSKA (reference sequence). V lost 6 bases, J lost 4 bases, and 10 bases lay in between. The CDR3 runs 11 residues.